Listed below are T cell receptor beta chains from one sample, sequenced in a study of immune evolution from preneoplasia to lung adenocarcinoma. Using immunoSEQ multiplex PCR, the repertoire was profiled, and TCRdb retains in-frame clones only, with some absent. This sample has 14,000 to 15,000 clones; roughly 77% occur once, and the top ten carry 2.5% to 3.5%. Sequenced: FFPE minimally invasive lung adenocarcinoma tissue. These receptors were obtained from a person aged 55-80 years with lung adenocarcinoma. Both conserved end residues are part of each CDR3. D genes are given only for firm matches. Expanded clones get a size class; other rows say once, few or many, or leave the size out.

J gene | D gene | V gene | clone size | CDR3 DNA | CDR3 protein
TRBJ1-3 | . | TRBV28 | once | TGTGCCAGCATCCAACAGGGAGGAGGAAACACCATATATTTT | CASIQQGGGNTIYF
TRBJ2-7 | . | TRBV11-3 | . | TGTGCCAGCAGCTTAGGCGGACCAGGGAACTACGAGCAGTACTTC | CASSLGGPGNYEQYF
TRBJ1-5 | . | TRBV6-1 | . | TGTGCCAGCAGTGAATGGGACATCCCTCAGCCCCAGCATTTT | CASSEWDIPQPQHF
TRBJ2-6 | . | TRBV5-1 | . | TGCGCCAGCAGCTTGGTAGGGGGCTCTGGGGCCAACGTCCTGACTTTC | CASSLVGGSGANVLTF
TRBJ2-7 | . | TRBV27 | . | TGTGCCAGCAGGGCTGGCAGTCACGAGCAGTACTTC | CASRAGSHEQYF
TRBJ1-1 | . | TRBV5-6 | . | TGTGCCAGCAGCGAGGACAGCAACACTGAAGCTTTCTTT | CASSEDSNTEAFF
TRBJ2-4 | TRBD1 | TRBV2 | . | TGTGCCAGCACAGGACAGGGGGTTAACATTCAGTACTTC | CASTGQGVNIQYF
TRBJ2-1 | TRBD2 | TRBV18 | . | TGTGCCAGCTCACCACCCCTAGCGGGGGGCAATGAGCAGTTCTTC | CASSPPLAGGNEQFF
TRBJ2-7 | . | TRBV6-5 | once | TGTGCCAGCAGTTCACGGACTCAAACGAGCTCCTACGAGCAGTACTTC | CASSSRTQTSSYEQYF
TRBJ2-7 | . | TRBV15 | . | TGTGCCACCAGCAGAGACAAGTTTGGGGGTCACGAGCAGTACTTC | CATSRDKFGGHEQYF
TRBJ2-1 | . | TRBV21-1 | . | TGTGCCAGCAGCAAATCAGATTCCGGGACAGTTTACAATGAGCAGTTCTTC | CASSKSDSGTVYNEQFF
TRBJ2-1 | TRBD2 | TRBV29-1 | . | TGCAGCGTCGCCGGACTAGCGGAAAGCTCCTACAATGAGCAGTTCTTC | CSVAGLAESSYNEQFF
TRBJ1-4 | . | TRBV6-6 | . | TGTGCCAGCAGAAACCTGAAACAGGGTGGCGAAAAACTGTTTTTT | CASRNLKQGGEKLFF
TRBJ2-5 | TRBD1 | TRBV18 | . | TGTGCCAGCTCACCAGCCGGGACAGGGCCTCAAGAGACCCAGTACTTC | CASSPAGTGPQETQYF
TRBJ2-3 | . | TRBV29-1 | . | TGCAGCGTCGCCCGTTCGATAGATACGCAGTATTTT | CSVARSIDTQYF
TRBJ2-1 | . | TRBV5-1 | . | TGCGCCAGCAGCTTAAATAGCGGCTTCTCCCAATCCTACAATGAGCAGTTCTTC | CASSLNSGFSQSYNEQFF
TRBJ1-1 | TRBD1 | TRBV18 | . | TGTGCCAGCTCACCTATACAGGGGGCCCTAAAGAACACTGAAGCTTTCTTT | CASSPIQGALKNTEAFF
TRBJ2-7 | . | TRBV11-2 | . | TGTGCCAGCAGCTTAAATCGGGTAGGAGAGCAGTACTTC | CASSLNRVGEQYF
TRBJ1-2 | . | TRBV7-9 | . | TGTGCCAGCAGATCCCAGGGACTGTATGGCTACACCTTC | CASRSQGLYGYTF
TRBJ1-1 | . | TRBV7-9 | . | TGTGCCAGCAGCCTATCAGGGTTGGGCGCTTTCTTT | CASSLSGLGAFF
TRBJ2-7 | TRBD1 | TRBV20-1 | . | TGCAGACCGACAGGGTTATCCGAGCAGTACTTC | CRPTGLSEQYF
TRBJ1-5 | TRBD1 | TRBV27 | once | TGTGCCAGCAGTAACTTCCCGACAGGGAATCAGCCCCAGCATTTT | CASSNFPTGNQPQHF
TRBJ2-1 | . | TRBV7-2 | . | TGTGCCAGCAGCTTCGCCGGGAGCAGCTCCTACAATGAGCAGTTCTTC | CASSFAGSSSYNEQFF
TRBJ1-1 | . | TRBV18 | . | TGTGCCAGCTCACTAGAACAGTTGAACACTGAAGCTTTCTTT | CASSLEQLNTEAFF
TRBJ2-7 | . | TRBV28 | . | TGTGCCAGCAGCCAAACAGGCTCTGGCGAGCAGTACTTC | CASSQTGSGEQYF
TRBJ1-3 | TRBD1 | TRBV7-2 | few | TGTGCCAGCAGCTTTAACAGGGGAAGTGGAAACACCATATATTTT | CASSFNRGSGNTIYF
TRBJ2-3 | TRBD1 | TRBV28 | . | TGTGCCAGCAGTTTCCACGGACAGGGTCGAGATACGCAGTATTTT | CASSFHGQGRDTQYF
TRBJ2-7 | . | TRBV5-6 | . | TGTGCCAGCAGCTTGGAGGCAGGATTTAGTTACGAGCAGTACTTC | CASSLEAGFSYEQYF
TRBJ1-4 | . | TRBV28 | . | TGTGCCAGCAGTTTTTCGTTCGGGACGAATGAAAAACTGTTTTTT | CASSFSFGTNEKLFF
TRBJ2-2 | . | TRBV5-6 | . | TGTGCCAGCAGCTTGTACCGGGTGTACACCGGGGAGCTGTTTTTT | CASSLYRVYTGELFF
TRBJ1-2 | . | TRBV5-6 | . | TGTGCCAGCAGCTTGGGCGGAGACTATGGCTACACCTTC | CASSLGGDYGYTF
TRBJ2-7 | . | TRBV7-6 | . | TGTGCCAGCAGTTCAGGGGGACTCACCTACGAGCAGTACTTC | CASSSGGLTYEQYF
TRBJ1-1 | . | TRBV28 | . | TGTGCCAGCAGTCGACAGGTTACGGACACTGAAGCTTTCTTT | CASSRQVTDTEAFF
TRBJ2-7 | TRBD2 | TRBV4-1 | . | TGCGCCAGCAGCCCAAACCTTTTTGGACTAGCGGGAGGGTACGAGCAGTACTTC | CASSPNLFGLAGGYEQYF
TRBJ2-7 | TRBD2 | TRBV23-1 | once | TGCGCCAGCAGTCAATCCCGGACTAGCGTCTACGAGCAGTACTTC | CASSQSRTSVYEQYF
TRBJ1-5 | . | TRBV19 | . | TGTGCCAGTAGTATGTTACGCTTGGGCAATCAGCCCCAGCATTTT | CASSMLRLGNQPQHF
TRBJ1-3 | . | TRBV5-6 | . | TGTGCCAGCAGCTTCGGCAGGCTCTCTGGAAACACCATATATTTT | CASSFGRLSGNTIYF
TRBJ1-3 | . | TRBV7-9 | . | TGTGCCAGCAACAGGCCGGACGCAGGAAACACCATATATTTT | CASNRPDAGNTIYF
TRBJ1-1 | . | TRBV21-1 | . | TGTGCCAGCAGCAAGGAAATGGTGGTCTTGAACACTGAAGCTTTCTTT | CASSKEMVVLNTEAFF
TRBJ2-3 | TRBD2 | TRBV13 | once | TGTGCCAGCAGCTTAGAAGGACTAGCGGGGGGGCGGGCAGATACGCAGTATTTT | CASSLEGLAGGRADTQYF
TRBJ1-5 | . | TRBV20-1 | . | TGCAGTGCTAGGACAGGTCAGCCCCAGCATTTT | CSARTGQPQHF
TRBJ2-5 | . | TRBV18 | once | TGTGCCAGCTCACTCGACACAGGGATGGAGACCCAGTACTTC | CASSLDTGMETQYF
TRBJ2-1 | TRBD1 | TRBV7-2 | . | TGTGCCAGCAGCTTCAGGGGGCTTGAGCAGTTCTTC | CASSFRGLEQFF
TRBJ1-1 | TRBD1 | TRBV7-8 | . | TGTGCCAGCAGCAGACCTGGGACAGGGGGGACTGAAGCTTTCTTT | CASSRPGTGGTEAFF
TRBJ2-7 | . | TRBV30 | . | TGTGCCTGGAGTGTATTGAGGGGATACGAGCAGTACTTC | CAWSVLRGYEQYF
TRBJ2-5 | . | TRBV20-1 | . | TGCAGTGCTAGGGCCCGTCAGACCCAGTACTTC | CSARARQTQYF
TRBJ1-3 | . | TRBV11-2 | . | TGTGCCAGCAGCTTAGGAGGATACTCTGGAAACACCATATATTTT | CASSLGGYSGNTIYF
TRBJ1-2 | . | TRBV7-2 | . | TGTGCCAGCAGCGATCCGGGGTATGGCTACACCTTC | CASSDPGYGYTF
TRBJ2-7 | . | TRBV7-8 | . | TGTGCCAGCAGCCCCTCCAGTGAAGTCTACGAGCAGTACTTC | CASSPSSEVYEQYF
TRBJ1-2 | . | TRBV6-1 | . | TGTGCCAGCAGTGTTATATATCACAGCCATGGCTACACCTTC | CASSVIYHSHGYTF
TRBJ1-5 | . | TRBV30 | few | TGTGCCTGGCAGGGGTCTAGCAATCAGCCCCAGCATTTT | CAWQGSSNQPQHF
TRBJ1-1 | . | TRBV4-2 | once | TGTGCCAGCAGCCAAGCCTCAGGGCAGGGTGCTTTCTTT | CASSQASGQGAFF
TRBJ1-6 | . | TRBV28 | . | TGTGCCAGCAGCACCTCCCAAAATTATAATTCACCCCTCCACTTT | CASSTSQNYNSPLHF